This T cell receptor (beta chain) was sequenced in a study of cytomegalovirus exposure and HLA in healthy donors. The wider study: Membership in the Caucasian-associated ancestry cluster was found for around 85% of around 380 genotyped donors.

CDR1 and CDR2 from the germline V gene are SGHRS and YFSETQ. V lost 4 bases and J lost 6, with 19 bases in between. This CDR3 has 15 amino acids. The PCR used 60 Vbeta and 13 Jbeta primers. Profiling relied on immunoSEQ multiplex PCR, and the TCRdb table lists in-frame clones only, not all of them. This table holds about 130,000 clones, around 70% found once. The clonotype originates from a man aged 35 to 55 in good health and CMV-seropositive. The source material was PBMCs. The rearrangement joins TRBV5-1 to TRBJ1-2, with a tentative D call TRBD1 (5 bases). The CDR3 region has the DNA TGCGCCAGCAGCCCGATGGCACCGGGGGAACATGGCTACACCTTC. Translated: CASSPMAPGEHGYTF.